This T cell receptor (beta chain) originates from a study of blood T cell repertoires in COVID-19. Study background: From the United States, Italy and Spain came samples of acute and convalescent COVID-19. T cells, B-cell-depleted T cells, or PBMCs supplied cDNA or gDNA.

Original processing methods: The authors estimated nucleated cell counts from reference gene primer amplification. Profiling relied on immunoSEQ multiplex PCR, and the TCRdb table lists in-frame clones only, not all of them. D and trimming were read from the DNA, whereas the V and J calls and clone size are those reported in that table. Of roughly 200,000 clones listed, around 90% were seen once; the top ten hold around 0.63%. This receptor was identified in a man in his forties or fifties with acute or convalescent COVID-19. Sequencing input: peripheral blood.

CDR3 sequence (DNA): TGTGCCAGCAGTGCTCTTTTTAGCGGGAGCACAGATACGCAGTATTTT. Amino acids: CASSALFSGSTDTQYF. V usage is TRBV6-4 and J usage is TRBJ2-3; 7 nucleotides match TRBD2. CDR3 length: 16 amino acids. Germline CDR1 is MRHNA and CDR2 is SNTAGT. V shed 4 bases and J 0 bases; nucleotides not matched to a gene: 7.